This T cell receptor (beta chain) was profiled in a study of T cells in Graves' hyperthyroidism and ophthalmopathy. Study-wide results and limits: Peripheral blood also featured most of the thyroid clonotypes expanded above 0.001.

Stable Graves' hyperthyroidism meant no ophthalmopathy progression within 18 months. Uncontrolled infection, other autoimmune disease, pregnancy or lactation excluded patients. This clonotype appeared a single time. The antigen remains undetermined. RNA transcripts gave rise to amplified TCR beta CDR3 regions. First-round RT-PCR of the TCR CDR3 relied on the HTBI primer set. MiXCR, run by TCRdb on the multiplex PCR reads, gives a single entry per CDR3 protein. The table shows 560,000 or so distinct CDR3 sequences, with around 46% occurring only once. V lost 5 bases and J lost 4, with 17 bases in between. CDR1 and CDR2 (germline): SGHAT, FQNNGV. The CDR3 is 15 residues long.

The specimen sequenced was peripheral blood or thyroid tissue (not recorded which). This TCR derives from a woman aged 18-35 years with Graves' hyperthyroidism. The rearrangement uses TRBV11-2 and TRBJ1-2, with D possibly TRBD1 on 6 matching bases. CDR3 sequence reads: CASSREFRGSYGYTF. CDR3 coding DNA: TGTGCCAGCAGCCGAGAATTCAGGGGCTCCTATGGCTACACCTTC. Using reference TRBV11-2 and TRBJ1-2 for the parts outside the CDR3, the full variable domain is EAGVAQSPRYKIIEKRQSVAFWCNPISGHATLYWYQQILGQGPKLLIQFQNNGVVDDSQLPKDRFSAERLKGVDSTLKIQPAKLEDSAVYLCASSREFRGSYGYTFGSGTRLTVV.